This TCR beta chain emerged from a study of blood T cell repertoires in COVID-19. Generated by immunoSEQ multiplex PCR, the TCRdb table keeps only in-frame clones and is missing some. The top ten clones hold about 4.5% of a sample with over 200,000 clones, approximately 86% of them seen once. The CDR3 has 15 amino acids. J lost 6 bases, V lost 3 bases, and 7 bases had no gene match. Germline V CDR1 and CDR2: LGHDT, YNNKEL (reference sequence). The rearrangement joins TRBV3-1 (or the pseudogene TRBV3-2) to TRBJ1-4, with 7 bases fitting TRBD1. This sequence was found in a woman between 25 and 40 years old who had been exposed to COVID-19. The source material was PBMCs or T cells enriched from blood (not recorded which). The CDR3 coding sequence is TGTGCCAGCAGCCAGGTGGGACAGTTCTATGAAAAACTGTTTTTT. Protein sequence: CASSQVGQFYEKLFF.